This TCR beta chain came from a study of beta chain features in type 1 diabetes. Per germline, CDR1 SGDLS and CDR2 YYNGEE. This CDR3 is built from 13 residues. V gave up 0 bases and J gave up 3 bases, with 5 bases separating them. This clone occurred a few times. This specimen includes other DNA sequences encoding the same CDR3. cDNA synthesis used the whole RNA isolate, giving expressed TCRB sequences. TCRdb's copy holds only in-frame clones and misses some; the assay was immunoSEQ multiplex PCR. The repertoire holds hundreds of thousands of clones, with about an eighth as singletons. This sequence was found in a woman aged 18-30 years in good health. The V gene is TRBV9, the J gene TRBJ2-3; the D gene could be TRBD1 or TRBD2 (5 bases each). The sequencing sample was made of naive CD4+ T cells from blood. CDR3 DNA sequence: TGTGCCAGCAGCGTAGGGGGGACAGATACGCAGTATTTT. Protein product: CASSVGGTDTQYF.